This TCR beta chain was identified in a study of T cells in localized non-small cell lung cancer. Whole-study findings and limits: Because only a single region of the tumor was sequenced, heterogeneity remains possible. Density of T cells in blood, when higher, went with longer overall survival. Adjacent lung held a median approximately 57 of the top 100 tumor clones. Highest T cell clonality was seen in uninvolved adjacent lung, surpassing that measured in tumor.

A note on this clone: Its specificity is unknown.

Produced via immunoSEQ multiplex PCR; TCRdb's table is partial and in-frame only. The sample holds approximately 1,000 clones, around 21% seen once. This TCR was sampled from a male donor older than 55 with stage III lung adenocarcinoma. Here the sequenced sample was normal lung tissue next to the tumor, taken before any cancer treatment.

The CDR3 sequence: CASTPDRNYGYTF. CDR3 bases: TGTGCCAGCACCCCGGACAGGAACTATGGCTACACCTTC. This chain joins TRBV6-8 and TRBJ1-2, with TRBD1 matching 7 bases. Looked up from germline, CDR1 is MNHGY and CDR2 is SAAAGT. This CDR3 spans 13 amino acids. The V segment lost 7 bases and the J segment 2 bases; nucleotides outside the gene matches: 4.